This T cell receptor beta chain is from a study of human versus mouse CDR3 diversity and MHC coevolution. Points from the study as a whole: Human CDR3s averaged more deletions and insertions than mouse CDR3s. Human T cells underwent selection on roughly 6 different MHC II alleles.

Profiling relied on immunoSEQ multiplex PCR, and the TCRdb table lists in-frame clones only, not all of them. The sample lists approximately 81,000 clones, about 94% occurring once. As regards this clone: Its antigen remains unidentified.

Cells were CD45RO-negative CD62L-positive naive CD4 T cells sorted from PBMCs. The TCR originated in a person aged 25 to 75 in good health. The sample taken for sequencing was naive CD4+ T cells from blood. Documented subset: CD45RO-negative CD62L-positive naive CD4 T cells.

The CDR3 reads CASSSGPTGDTQYF. As DNA, the CDR3 is TGCGCCAGCAGTAGCGGCCCCACGGGAGATACGCAGTATTTT. The chain combines TRBV5-1 with TRBJ2-3; perhaps TRBD2 as D (6 bases). V dropped 5 bases and J dropped 5 bases, with 15 bases sitting between them. The CDR3 sequence is 14 residues long. Germline values: CDR1 SGHRS, CDR2 YFSETQ. The full variable domain, rest sourced from reference TRBV5-1 and TRBJ2-3, is KAGVTQTPRYLIKTRGQQVTLSCSPISGHRSVSWYQQTPGQGLQFLFEYFSETQRNKGNFPGRFSGRQFSNSRSEMNVSTLELGDSALYLCASSSGPTGDTQYFGPGTRLTVL.